What follows are 2 T cell receptor beta chains derived from one specimen sequenced in a study of T cell repertoires in cytomegalovirus infection. No antigens are known for them. TCRdb re-analysed the reads in MiXCR, keeping a single row per CDR3 protein. In the table there are about 920,000 distinct CDR3 sequences, around a third of which are singletons. Specimen: cultured CD8+ T cells from PBMCs, collected from culture after CMV antigen stimulation. These receptors originate from a human donor in good health (CMV status not recorded). Some clones in this sample may be carry-over from other donors' samples.

This sequence joins TRBV28 and TRBJ1-1; perhaps TRBD1 as D (6 bases). V lost 6 bases and J lost 4, with 24 bases in between. The CDR3 loop spans 17 amino acids. The germline CDR1 and CDR2 sequences are MDHEN and SYDVKM. Here the CDR3 DNA reads TGTGCCAGCAGCCCTTGGGGGATAGCAGGGGTGGGCACTGAAGCTTTCTTT. It is translated as CASSPWGIAGVGTEAFF.

This clonotype was seen only once. CDR3 coding DNA: TGTGCCAGCAGTAAAGGGTTCCCTGGGGCCAACGTCCTGACTTTC. Translating gives CASSKGFPGANVLTF. The rearrangement links TRBV6-1 to TRBJ2-6; D not certain. This CDR3 has 15 residues. The V gene's germline CDR1 is MNHNS and CDR2 SASEGT. V lost 5 bases and J lost 2, with 10 bases in between.